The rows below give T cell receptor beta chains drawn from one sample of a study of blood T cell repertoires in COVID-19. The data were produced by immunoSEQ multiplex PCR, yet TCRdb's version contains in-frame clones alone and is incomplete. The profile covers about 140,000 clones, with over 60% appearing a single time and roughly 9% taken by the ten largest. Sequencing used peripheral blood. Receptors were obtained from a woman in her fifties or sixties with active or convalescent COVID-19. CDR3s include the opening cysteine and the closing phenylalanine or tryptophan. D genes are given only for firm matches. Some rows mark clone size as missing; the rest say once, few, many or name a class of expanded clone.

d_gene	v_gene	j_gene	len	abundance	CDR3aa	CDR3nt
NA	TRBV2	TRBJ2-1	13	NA	CASSERDYNEQFF	TGTGCCAGCAGTGAACGGGATTACAATGAGCAGTTCTTC
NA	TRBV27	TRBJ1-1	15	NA	CASSLSHGGHTEAFF	TGTGCCAGCAGTTTATCTCACGGGGGGCACACTGAAGCTTTCTTT
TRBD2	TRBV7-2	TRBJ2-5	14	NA	CASSLVGGTETQYF	TGTGCCAGCAGCTTAGTCGGGGGGACAGAGACCCAGTACTTC
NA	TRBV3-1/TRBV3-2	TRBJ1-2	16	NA	CASSQPGTRSHYGYTF	TGTGCCAGCAGCCAACCTGGGACAAGGTCGCACTATGGCTACACCTTC
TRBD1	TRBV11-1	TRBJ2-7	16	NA	CASSPEWTGARYEQYF	TGTGCCAGCAGCCCGGAATGGACAGGGGCGAGATACGAGCAGTACTTC
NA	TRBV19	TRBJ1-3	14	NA	CASSMARGGNTIYF	TGTGCCAGTAGTATGGCCAGGGGTGGAAACACCATATATTTT
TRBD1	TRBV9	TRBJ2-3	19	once	CASSVDGQGIREVTDTQYF	TGTGCCAGCAGCGTAGACGGACAGGGGATACGAGAAGTCACAGATACGCAGTATTTT
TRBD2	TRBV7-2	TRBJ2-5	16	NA	CASSLGSGRGTETQYF	TGTGCCAGCAGCTTGGGTAGCGGGAGGGGGACGGAGACCCAGTACTTC
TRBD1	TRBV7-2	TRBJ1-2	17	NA	CASSLRSRGQGSYGYTF	TGTGCCAGCAGCTTACGCTCAAGAGGACAGGGAAGCTATGGCTACACCTTC
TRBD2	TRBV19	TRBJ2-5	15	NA	CASSIGGGAGETQYF	TGTGCCAGTAGTATAGGCGGGGGGGCCGGAGAGACCCAGTACTTC
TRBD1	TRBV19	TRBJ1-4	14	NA	CASSFRDRGKPLFF	TGTGCCAGTAGTTTCCGGGACAGGGGGAAACCACTGTTTTTT
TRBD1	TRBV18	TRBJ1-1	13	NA	CASSPRGQSEAFF	TGTGCCAGCTCACCCCGGGGACAGTCTGAAGCTTTCTTT
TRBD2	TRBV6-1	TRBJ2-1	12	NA	CASSSVAGGPFF	TGTGCCAGCAGTTCTGTAGCGGGGGGGCCGTTCTTC
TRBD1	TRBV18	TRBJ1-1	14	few	CASSHDRESTEAFF	TGTGCCAGCTCTCATGACAGGGAGAGCACTGAAGCTTTCTTT
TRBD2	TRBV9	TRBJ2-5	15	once	CASSEVPSGGGTQYF	TGTGCCAGCAGCGAGGTCCCTAGCGGGGGGGGGACCCAGTACTTC
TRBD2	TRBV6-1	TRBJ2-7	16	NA	CASSETSGTIVYEQYF	TGTGCCAGCAGTGAGACTAGCGGGACGATAGTCTACGAGCAGTACTTC
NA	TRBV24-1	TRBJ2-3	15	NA	CATSPSGLSTDTQYF	TGTGCCACCAGCCCCTCGGGACTCAGTACAGATACGCAGTATTTT
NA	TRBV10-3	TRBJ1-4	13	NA	CAISTGFVGKTVF	TGTGCCATCTCGACGGGGTTTGTTGGAAAAACTGTTTTT
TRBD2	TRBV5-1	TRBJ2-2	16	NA	CASSFGVAGETGELFF	TGCGCCAGCAGCTTTGGGGTAGCGGGAGAGACCGGGGAGCTGTTTTTT
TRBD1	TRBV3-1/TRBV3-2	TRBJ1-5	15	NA	CASSLATGGNQPQHF	TGTGCCAGCAGTCTGGCGACAGGGGGAAATCAGCCCCAGCATTTT
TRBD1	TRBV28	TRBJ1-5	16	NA	CASSSIRQGQKQPQHF	TGTGCCAGCAGTTCGATCCGACAGGGACAAAAGCAGCCCCAGCATTTT
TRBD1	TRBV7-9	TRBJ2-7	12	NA	CASSSQGYEQYF	TGTGCCAGCAGCTCACAGGGGTACGAGCAGTACTTC
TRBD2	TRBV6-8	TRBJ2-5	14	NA	CASRPTAGQETQYF	TGTGCCAGCAGGCCCACAGCGGGGCAAGAGACCCAGTACTTC
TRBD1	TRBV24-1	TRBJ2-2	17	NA	CATSDLGQGSNTGELFF	TGTGCCACCAGTGACCTCGGACAGGGGTCGAACACCGGGGAGCTGTTTTTT
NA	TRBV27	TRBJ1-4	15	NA	CASSSNPSGSEKLFF	TGTGCCAGCAGTTCCAACCCTTCGGGGAGTGAAAAACTGTTTTTT
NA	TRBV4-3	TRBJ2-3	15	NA	CASSQDQGRTDTQYF	TGCGCCAGCAGCCAAGACCAGGGTCGCACAGATACGCAGTATTTT
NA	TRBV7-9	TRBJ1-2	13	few	CASSLQGNYGYTF	TGTGCCAGCAGCTTACAGGGTAACTATGGCTACACCTTC
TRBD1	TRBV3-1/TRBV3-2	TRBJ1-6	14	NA	CASSHQGADSPLHF	TGTGCCAGCAGCCACCAGGGGGCCGATTCACCCCTCCACTTT
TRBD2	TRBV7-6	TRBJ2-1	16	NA	CASSLSMWEGYNEQFF	TGTGCCAGCAGCTTATCGATGTGGGAGGGATACAATGAGCAGTTCTTC
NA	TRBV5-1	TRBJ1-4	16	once	CASSPNTGQANEKLFF	TGCGCCAGCAGCCCAAACACAGGGCAGGCTAATGAAAAACTGTTTTTT
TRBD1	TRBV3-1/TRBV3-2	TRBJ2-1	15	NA	CASRPDRGVYNEQFF	TGTGCCAGCAGACCCGACAGGGGGGTCTACAATGAGCAGTTCTTC
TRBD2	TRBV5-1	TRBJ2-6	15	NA	CASSLGLAGANVLTF	TGCGCCAGCAGCTTGGGACTAGCCGGGGCCAACGTCCTGACTTTC
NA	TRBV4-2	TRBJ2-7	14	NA	CASSQDMGGPEQYF	TGTGCCAGCAGCCAAGATATGGGCGGGCCCGAGCAGTACTTC
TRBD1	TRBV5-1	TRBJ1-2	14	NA	CASTPGQGFYGYTF	TGCGCCAGCACCCCGGGACAGGGCTTTTATGGCTACACCTTC
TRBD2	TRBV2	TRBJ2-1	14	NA	CASNSGAHVNEQFF	TGTGCCAGCAACAGCGGGGCACACGTCAATGAGCAGTTCTTC
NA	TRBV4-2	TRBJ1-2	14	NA	CASSQARDSGGYTF	TGTGCCAGCAGCCAAGCTAGGGATTCGGGGGGCTACACCTTC
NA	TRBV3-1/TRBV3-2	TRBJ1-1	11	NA	CAVGWDTEAFF	TGTGCCGTCGGGTGGGACACTGAAGCTTTCTTT
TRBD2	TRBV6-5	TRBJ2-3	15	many	CASSPLAGVTDTQYF	TGTGCCAGCAGTCCACTAGCGGGGGTCACAGATACGCAGTATTTT
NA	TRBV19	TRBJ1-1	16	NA	CASSPYVGQQNTEAFF	TGTGCCAGTAGCCCTTACGTCGGACAGCAGAACACTGAAGCTTTCTTT
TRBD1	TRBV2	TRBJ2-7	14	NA	CASSVDRGAYEQYF	TGTGCCAGCAGTGTCGACAGGGGAGCCTACGAGCAGTACTTC
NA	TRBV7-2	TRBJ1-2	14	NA	CASSPAGTDYGYTF	TGTGCCAGCAGCCCAGCGGGGACGGACTATGGCTACACCTTC
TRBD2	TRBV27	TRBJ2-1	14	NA	CASSLAGAYDEQFF	TGTGCCAGCAGTTTGGCGGGAGCGTATGATGAGCAGTTCTTC
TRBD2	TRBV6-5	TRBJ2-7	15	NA	CASSPLAGGPYEQYF	TGTGCCAGCAGCCCCCTAGCGGGGGGACCCTACGAGCAGTACTTC
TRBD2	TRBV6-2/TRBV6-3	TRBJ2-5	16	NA	CASSYQASGGKETQYF	TGTGCCAGCAGTTACCAGGCTAGCGGGGGGAAAGAGACCCAGTACTTC
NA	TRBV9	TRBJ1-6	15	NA	CASSVEDSADSPLHF	TGTGCCAGCAGCGTAGAAGACAGTGCGGATTCACCCCTCCACTTT
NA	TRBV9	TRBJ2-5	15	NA	CASSVQSGRQETQYF	TGTGCCAGCAGCGTACAGTCAGGGAGGCAAGAGACCCAGTACTTC
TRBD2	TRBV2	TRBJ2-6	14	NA	CASSGGTSGLALTF	TGTGCCAGCAGTGGAGGGACTAGCGGCCTTGCCCTGACTTTC
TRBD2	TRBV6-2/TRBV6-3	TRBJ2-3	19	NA	CASSYDPSGGPPFVYTQYF	TGTGCCAGCAGTTACGACCCTAGCGGGGGGCCCCCTTTCGTGTATACGCAGTATTTT
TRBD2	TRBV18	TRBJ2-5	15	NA	CASSPASGGSETQYF	TGTGCCAGCTCACCAGCTAGCGGGGGTTCAGAGACCCAGTACTTC
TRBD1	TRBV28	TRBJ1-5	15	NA	CASKSGGIGNQPQHF	TGTGCCAGTAAGTCAGGGGGGATAGGGAATCAGCCCCAGCATTTT
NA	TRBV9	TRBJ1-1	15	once	CASSVGGGINTEAFF	TGTGCCAGCAGCGTAGGAGGGGGAATAAACACTGAAGCTTTCTTT
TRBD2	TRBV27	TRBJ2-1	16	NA	CASSRGSGSSYNEQFF	TGTGCCAGCAGTAGGGGCAGCGGGAGCTCCTACAATGAGCAGTTCTTC
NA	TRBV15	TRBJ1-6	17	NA	CATSRHRIRTRDSPLHF	TGTGCCACCAGCAGACACCGGATTCGGACGAGGGATTCACCCCTCCACTTT
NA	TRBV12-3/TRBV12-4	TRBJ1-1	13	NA	CATSRVKGTEAFF	TGTGCCACCTCCAGGGTCAAGGGCACTGAAGCTTTCTTT
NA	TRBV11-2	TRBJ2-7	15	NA	CASSGAGGGSHEQYF	TGTGCCAGCAGCGGAGCTGGGGGCGGGAGTCACGAGCAGTACTTC
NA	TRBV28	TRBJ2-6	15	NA	CASSFETERANVLTF	TGTGCCAGCAGTTTCGAGACAGAGAGGGCCAACGTCCTGACTTTC
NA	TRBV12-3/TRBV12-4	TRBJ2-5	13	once	CASSRQFQETQYF	TGTGCCAGCAGCAGGCAGTTCCAAGAGACCCAGTACTTC